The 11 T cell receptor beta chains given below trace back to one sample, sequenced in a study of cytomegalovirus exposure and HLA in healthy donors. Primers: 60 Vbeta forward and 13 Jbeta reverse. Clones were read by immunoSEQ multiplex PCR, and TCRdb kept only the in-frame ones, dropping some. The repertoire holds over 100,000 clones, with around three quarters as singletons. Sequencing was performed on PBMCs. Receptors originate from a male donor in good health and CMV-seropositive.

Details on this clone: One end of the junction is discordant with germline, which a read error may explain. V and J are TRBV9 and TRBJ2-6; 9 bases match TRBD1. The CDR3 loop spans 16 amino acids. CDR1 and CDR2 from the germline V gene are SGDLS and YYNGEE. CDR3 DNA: TGTGCCAGCACCGGGACAGGGACTGCTGGGGCCAACGGCCTGACTTTC. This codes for CASTGTGTAGANGLTF.

The CDR3 sequence is CASSRDTGELFF. CDR3 DNA: TGTGCCAGCAGCCGGGACACCGGGGAGCTGTTTTTT. The rearrangement uses TRBV11-2 and TRBJ2-2, with D unresolved. Per the germline V gene, CDR1 is SGHAT and CDR2 is FQNNGV. The V end was cut by 5 bases, the J end by 3 bases, with 4 bases between. This CDR3 is 12 amino acids long.

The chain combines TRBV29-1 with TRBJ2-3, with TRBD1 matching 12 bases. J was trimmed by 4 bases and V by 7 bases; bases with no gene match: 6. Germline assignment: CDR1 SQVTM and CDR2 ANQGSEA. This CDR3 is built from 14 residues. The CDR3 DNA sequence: TGCAGCGCCAAAAGGGACAGGGGGCCAGATACGCAGTATTTT. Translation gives CSAKRDRGPDTQYF.

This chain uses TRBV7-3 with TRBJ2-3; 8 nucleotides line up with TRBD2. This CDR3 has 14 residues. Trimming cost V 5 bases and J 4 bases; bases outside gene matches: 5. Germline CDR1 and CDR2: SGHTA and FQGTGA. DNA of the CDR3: TGTGCCAGCAGCACGGGACTAGGAGCAGATACGCAGTATTTT. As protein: CASSTGLGADTQYF.

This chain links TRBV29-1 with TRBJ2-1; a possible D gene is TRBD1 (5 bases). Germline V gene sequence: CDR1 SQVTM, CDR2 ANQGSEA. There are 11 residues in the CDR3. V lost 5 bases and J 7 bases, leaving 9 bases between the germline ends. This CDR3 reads CSVQRGNEQFF. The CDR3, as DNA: TGCAGCGTTCAAAGGGGTAATGAGCAGTTCTTC.

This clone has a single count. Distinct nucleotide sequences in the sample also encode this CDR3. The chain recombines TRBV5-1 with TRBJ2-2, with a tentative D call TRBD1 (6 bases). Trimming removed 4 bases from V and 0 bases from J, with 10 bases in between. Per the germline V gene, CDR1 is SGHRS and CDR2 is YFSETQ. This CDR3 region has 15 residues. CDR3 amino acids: CASSTGTTNTGELFF. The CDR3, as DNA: TGCGCCAGCAGCACCGGGACAACGAACACCGGGGAGCTGTTTTTT.

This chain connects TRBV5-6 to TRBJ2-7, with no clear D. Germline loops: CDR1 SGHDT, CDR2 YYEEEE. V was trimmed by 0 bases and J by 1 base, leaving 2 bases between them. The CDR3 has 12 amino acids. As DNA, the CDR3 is TGTGCCAGCAGCTTGGCGTCCTACGAGCAGTACTTC. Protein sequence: CASSLASYEQYF.

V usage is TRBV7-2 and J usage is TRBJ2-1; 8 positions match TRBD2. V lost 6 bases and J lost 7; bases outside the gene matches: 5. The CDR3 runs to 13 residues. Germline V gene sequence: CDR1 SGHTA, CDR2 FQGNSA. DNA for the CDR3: TGTGCCAGCAGAAACACGGGGGGGAATGAGCAGTTCTTC. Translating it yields CASRNTGGNEQFF.

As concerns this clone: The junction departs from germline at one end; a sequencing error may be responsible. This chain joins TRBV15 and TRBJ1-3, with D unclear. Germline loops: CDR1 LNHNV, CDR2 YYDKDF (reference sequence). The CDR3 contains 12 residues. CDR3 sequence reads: CAASGRGNTIYF. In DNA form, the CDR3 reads TGTGCCGCCAGCGGGAGAGGAAACACCATATATTTT.

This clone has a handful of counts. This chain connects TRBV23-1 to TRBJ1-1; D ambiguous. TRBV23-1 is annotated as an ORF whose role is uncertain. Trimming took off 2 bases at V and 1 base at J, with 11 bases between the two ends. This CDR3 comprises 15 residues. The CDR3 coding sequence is TGCGCCAGCAGTCAAAGCTCACAGAGGAACACTGAAGCTTTCTTT. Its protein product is CASSQSSQRNTEAFF.

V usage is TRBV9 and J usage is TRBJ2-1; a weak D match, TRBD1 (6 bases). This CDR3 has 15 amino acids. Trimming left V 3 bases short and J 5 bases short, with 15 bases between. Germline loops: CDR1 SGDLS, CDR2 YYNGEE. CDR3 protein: CASSAQGKRNNEQFF. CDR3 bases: TGTGCCAGCAGCGCCCAGGGGAAGAGGAACAATGAGCAGTTCTTC.